The T cell receptor (beta chain) described here comes from a study of beta chain features in type 1 diabetes. Using CD45RO/CCR7/CD25/CD127/CD95/CD27, CD4+ naive, central memory, regulatory and stem cell-like memory cells were sorted. The junction had 8 bases not matched to a gene; V was cut back by 6 bases and J by 8 bases. In germline, CDR1 is MDHEN, CDR2 SYDVKM. The CDR3 sequence is 14 residues long. Expressed TCRB transcripts were sequenced because the isolated RNA had all been reverse transcribed beforehand. Profiled with immunoSEQ multiplex PCR; TCRdb holds only in-frame clones, not every one. The sample shows just over 600,000 clones, around 15% of them seen only once. The study, taken as a whole, reports: Amplification by PCR could prefer shorter templates, with the same effect in patients and controls. Using cDNA template may skew counts toward highly expressing activated cells.

This clone turned up a few times. Its antigen is not identified. The TCR sequence derives from a man aged 18 to 35 in good health. Sequenced sample: naive CD4+ T cells from blood. The chain employs TRBV28 and TRBJ2-1; 9 bases match TRBD1. CDR3 loop: CASSRRDRDDEQFF. The CDR3 DNA follows: TGTGCCAGCAGCCGCCGGGACAGGGATGATGAGCAGTTCTTC.